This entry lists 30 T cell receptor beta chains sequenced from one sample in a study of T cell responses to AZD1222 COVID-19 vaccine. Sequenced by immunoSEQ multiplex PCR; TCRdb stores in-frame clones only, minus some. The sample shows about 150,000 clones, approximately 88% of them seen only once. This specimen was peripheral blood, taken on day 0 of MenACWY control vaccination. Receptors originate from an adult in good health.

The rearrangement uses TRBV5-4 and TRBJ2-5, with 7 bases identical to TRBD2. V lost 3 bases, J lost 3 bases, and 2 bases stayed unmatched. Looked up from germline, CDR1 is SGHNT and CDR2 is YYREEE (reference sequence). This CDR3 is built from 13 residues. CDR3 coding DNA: TGTGCCAGCAGCTCAGGGACTAAAGAGACCCAGTACTTC. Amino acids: CASSSGTKETQYF.

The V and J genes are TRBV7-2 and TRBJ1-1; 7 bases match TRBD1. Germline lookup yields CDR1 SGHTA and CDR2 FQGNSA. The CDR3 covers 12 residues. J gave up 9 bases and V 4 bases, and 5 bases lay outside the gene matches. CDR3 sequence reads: CASSWTGFQAFF. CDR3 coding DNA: TGTGCCAGCAGCTGGACAGGATTTCAAGCTTTCTTT. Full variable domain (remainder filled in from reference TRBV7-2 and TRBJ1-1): GAGVSQSPSNKVTEKGKDVELRCDPISGHTALYWYRQSLGQGLEFLIYFQGNSAPDKSGLPSDRFSAERTGGSVSTLTIQRTQQEDSAVYLCASSWTGFQAFFGQGTRLTVV.

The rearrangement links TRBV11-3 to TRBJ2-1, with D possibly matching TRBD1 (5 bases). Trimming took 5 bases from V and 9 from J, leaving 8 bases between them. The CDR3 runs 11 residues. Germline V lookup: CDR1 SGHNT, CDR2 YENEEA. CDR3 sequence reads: CASSTDSEQFF. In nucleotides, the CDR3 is TGTGCCAGCAGCACCGACAGTGAGCAGTTCTTC.

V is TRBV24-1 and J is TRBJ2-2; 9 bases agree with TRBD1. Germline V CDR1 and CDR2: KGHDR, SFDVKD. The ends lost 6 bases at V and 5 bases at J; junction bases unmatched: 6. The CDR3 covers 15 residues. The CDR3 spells CATSRGQGRTGELFF. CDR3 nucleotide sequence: TGTGCCACCAGTAGGGGACAGGGTAGGACCGGGGAGCTGTTTTTT.

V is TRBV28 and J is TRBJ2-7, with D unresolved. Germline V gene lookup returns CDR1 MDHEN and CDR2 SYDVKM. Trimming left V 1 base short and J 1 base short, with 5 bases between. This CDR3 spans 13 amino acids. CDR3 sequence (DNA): TGTGCCAGCAGTTTATTGGTATCCTACGAGCAGTACTTC. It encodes CASSLLVSYEQYF.

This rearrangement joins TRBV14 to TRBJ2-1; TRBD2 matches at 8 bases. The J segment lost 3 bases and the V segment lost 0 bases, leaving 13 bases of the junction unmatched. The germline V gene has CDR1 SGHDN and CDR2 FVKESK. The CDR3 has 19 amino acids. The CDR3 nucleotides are TGTGCCAGCAGCCAAGATCAGGGCGGTAGCGGGATTTTCTACAATGAGCAGTTCTTC. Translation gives CASSQDQGGSGIFYNEQFF.

The CDR3 region is CASSGLAAGTGELFF. The CDR3 DNA follows: TGCGCCAGCTCGGGGCTAGCGGCGGGCACCGGGGAGCTGTTTTTT. This chain joins TRBV5-1 and TRBJ2-2; 7 nucleotides line up with TRBD2. The length of the CDR3 is 15 residues. Trimming cost V 7 bases and J 4 bases; bases outside gene matches: 10. The germline CDR1 and CDR2 sequences are SGHRS and YFSETQ.

The CDR3 protein is CASSLMDRLQETQYF. CDR3 nucleotide sequence: TGCGCCAGCAGCTTGATGGACAGGTTACAAGAGACCCAGTACTTC. The chain employs TRBV5-1 and TRBJ2-5; 7 nucleotides match TRBD1. This CDR3 region has 15 residues. The trim removed 1 base at V and 2 bases at J, leaving 5 bases unmatched. The germline V gene encodes CDR1 SGHRS and CDR2 YFSETQ.

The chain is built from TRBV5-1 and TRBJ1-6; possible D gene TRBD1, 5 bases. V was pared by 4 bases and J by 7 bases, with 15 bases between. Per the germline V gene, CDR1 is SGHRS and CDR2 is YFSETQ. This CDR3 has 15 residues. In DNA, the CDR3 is TGCGCCAGCAGCCCAAGCGGGGGGGACAATTCACCCCTCCACTTT. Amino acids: CASSPSGGDNSPLHF.

DNA for the CDR3: TGTGCCAGCAGTCCTTCCGGGACAGCTAACTATGGCTACACCTTC. It translates to CASSPSGTANYGYTF. This chain connects TRBV28 to TRBJ1-2; 7 nucleotides match TRBD1. Germline CDR1 MDHEN, CDR2 SYDVKM. Trimming removed 5 bases from V and 0 bases from J; junction bases left unmatched: 6. The CDR3 is 15 amino acids.

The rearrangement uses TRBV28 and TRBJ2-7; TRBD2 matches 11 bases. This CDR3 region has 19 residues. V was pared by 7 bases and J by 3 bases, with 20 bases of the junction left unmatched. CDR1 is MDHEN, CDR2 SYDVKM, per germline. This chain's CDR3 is CASTAAGVAGGPRDYEQYF. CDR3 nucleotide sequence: TGTGCCAGCACCGCTGCAGGGGTAGCGGGAGGGCCGCGGGACTACGAGCAGTACTTC.

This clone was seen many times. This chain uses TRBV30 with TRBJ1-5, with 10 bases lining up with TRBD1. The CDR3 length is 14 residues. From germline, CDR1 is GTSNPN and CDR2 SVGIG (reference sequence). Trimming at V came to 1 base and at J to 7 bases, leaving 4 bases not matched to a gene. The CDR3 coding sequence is TGTGCCTGGAGTGATGGGACAGGGGACCAGCCCCAGCATTTT. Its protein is CAWSDGTGDQPQHF.

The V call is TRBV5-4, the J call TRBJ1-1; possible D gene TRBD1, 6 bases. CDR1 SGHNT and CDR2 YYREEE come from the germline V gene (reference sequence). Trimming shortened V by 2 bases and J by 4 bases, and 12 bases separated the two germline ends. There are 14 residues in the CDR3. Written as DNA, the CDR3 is TGTGCCAGCAGCTTACAGGGAGTGGGCACTGAAGCTTTCTTT. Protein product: CASSLQGVGTEAFF.

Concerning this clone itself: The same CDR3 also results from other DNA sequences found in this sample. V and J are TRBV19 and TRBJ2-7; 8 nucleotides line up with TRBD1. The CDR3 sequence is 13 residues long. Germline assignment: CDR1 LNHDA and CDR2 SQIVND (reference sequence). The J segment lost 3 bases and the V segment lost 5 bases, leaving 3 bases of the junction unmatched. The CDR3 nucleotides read TGTGCCAGTAGTCCCGACAGGGGCTACGAGCAGTACTTC. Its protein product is CASSPDRGYEQYF.

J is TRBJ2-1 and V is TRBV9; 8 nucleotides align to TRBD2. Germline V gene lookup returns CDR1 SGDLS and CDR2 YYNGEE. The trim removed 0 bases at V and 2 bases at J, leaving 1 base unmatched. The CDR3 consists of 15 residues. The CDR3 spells CASSVAGGPYNEQFF. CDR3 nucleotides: TGTGCCAGCAGCGTAGCGGGGGGGCCCTACAATGAGCAGTTCTTC.

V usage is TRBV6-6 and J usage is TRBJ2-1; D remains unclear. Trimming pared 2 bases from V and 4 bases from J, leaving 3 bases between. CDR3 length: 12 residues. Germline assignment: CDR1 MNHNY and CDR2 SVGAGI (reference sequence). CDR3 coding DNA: TGTGCCAGCAGTTACGTATACAATGAGCAGTTCTTC. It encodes CASSYVYNEQFF.

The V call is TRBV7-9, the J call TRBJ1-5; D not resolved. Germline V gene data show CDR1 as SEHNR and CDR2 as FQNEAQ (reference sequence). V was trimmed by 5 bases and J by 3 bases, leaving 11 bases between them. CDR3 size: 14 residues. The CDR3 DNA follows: TGTGCCAGCAGCGCAGGTGGTAACAATCAGCCCCAGCATTTT. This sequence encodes CASSAGGNNQPQHF.

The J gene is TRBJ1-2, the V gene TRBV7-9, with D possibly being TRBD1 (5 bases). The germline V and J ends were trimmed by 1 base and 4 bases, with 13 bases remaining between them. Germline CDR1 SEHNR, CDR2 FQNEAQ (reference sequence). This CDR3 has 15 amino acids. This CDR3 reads CASSLGSRDPYGYTF. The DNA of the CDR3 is TGTGCCAGCAGCTTAGGCTCCAGGGACCCCTATGGCTACACCTTC.

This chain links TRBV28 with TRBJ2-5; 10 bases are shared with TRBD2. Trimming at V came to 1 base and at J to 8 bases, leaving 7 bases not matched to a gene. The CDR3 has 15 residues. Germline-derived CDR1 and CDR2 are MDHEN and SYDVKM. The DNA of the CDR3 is TGTGCCAGCAGTTTATCCGGGACTAGCGCCCTTACCCAGTACTTC. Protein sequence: CASSLSGTSALTQYF.

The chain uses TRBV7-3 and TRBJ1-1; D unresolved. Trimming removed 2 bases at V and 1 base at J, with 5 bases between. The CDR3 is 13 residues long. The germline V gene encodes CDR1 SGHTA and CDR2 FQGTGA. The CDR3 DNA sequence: TGTGCCAGCAGCTTATTCCAGAACACTGAAGCTTTCTTT. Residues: CASSLFQNTEAFF.

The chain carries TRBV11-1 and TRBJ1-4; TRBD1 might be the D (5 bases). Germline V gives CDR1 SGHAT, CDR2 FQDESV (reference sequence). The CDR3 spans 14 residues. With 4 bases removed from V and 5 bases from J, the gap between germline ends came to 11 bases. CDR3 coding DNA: TGTGCCAGCAGCTCCAGGGACGGGAATGAAAAACTGTTTTTT. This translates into CASSSRDGNEKLFF.

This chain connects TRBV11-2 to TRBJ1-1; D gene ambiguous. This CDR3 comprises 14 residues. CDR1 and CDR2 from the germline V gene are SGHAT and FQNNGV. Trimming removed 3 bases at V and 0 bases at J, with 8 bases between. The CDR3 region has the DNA TGTGCCAGCAGCTTCGACACTCTGAACACTGAAGCTTTCTTT. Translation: CASSFDTLNTEAFF.

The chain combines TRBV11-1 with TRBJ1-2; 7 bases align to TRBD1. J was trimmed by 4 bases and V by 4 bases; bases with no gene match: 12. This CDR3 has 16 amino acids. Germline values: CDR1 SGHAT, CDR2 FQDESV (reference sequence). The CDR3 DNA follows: TGTGCCAGCAGCTCTCCGGGGAGAGCAGGGGGCTATGGCTACACCTTC. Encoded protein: CASSSPGRAGGYGYTF.

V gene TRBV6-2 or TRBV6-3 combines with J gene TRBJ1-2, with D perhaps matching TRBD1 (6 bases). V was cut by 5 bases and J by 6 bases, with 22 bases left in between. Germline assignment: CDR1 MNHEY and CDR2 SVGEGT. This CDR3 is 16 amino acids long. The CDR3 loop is CASSQGGTPTRHGYTF. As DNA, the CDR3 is TGTGCCAGCAGTCAAGGGGGGACGCCGACCCGGCATGGCTACACCTTC.

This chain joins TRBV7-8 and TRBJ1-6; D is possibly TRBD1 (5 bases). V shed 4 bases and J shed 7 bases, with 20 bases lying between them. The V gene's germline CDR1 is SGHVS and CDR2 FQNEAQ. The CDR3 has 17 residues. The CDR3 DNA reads TGTGCCAGCAGCTGGGGGGTCAGGGCTTTCCACAATTCACCCCTCCACTTT. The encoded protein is CASSWGVRAFHNSPLHF.

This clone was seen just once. Here the CDR3 DNA reads TGTGCCAGCAGCCTGGGGGGACTAGGGAGGGGCACAGATACGCAGTATTTT. Translating gives CASSLGGLGRGTDTQYF. The chain employs TRBV4-2 and TRBJ2-3; 8 bases match TRBD2. V shed 4 bases, J shed 1 base, and the junction held 10 bases outside the gene matches. The germline CDR1 and CDR2 sequences are LGHNA and YNFKEQ. The CDR3 runs to 17 residues.

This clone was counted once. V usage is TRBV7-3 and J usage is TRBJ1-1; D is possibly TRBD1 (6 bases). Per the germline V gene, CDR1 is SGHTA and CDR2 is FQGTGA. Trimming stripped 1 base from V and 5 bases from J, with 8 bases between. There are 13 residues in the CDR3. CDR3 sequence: CASSLNRVTEAFF. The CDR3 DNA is TGTGCCAGCAGCTTAAACAGGGTAACTGAAGCTTTCTTT.

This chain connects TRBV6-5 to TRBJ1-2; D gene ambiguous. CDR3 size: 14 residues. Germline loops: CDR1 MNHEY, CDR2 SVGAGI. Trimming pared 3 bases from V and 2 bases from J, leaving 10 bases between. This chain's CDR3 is CASSYILGNYGYTF. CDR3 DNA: TGTGCCAGCAGTTATATTCTAGGGAACTATGGCTACACCTTC.

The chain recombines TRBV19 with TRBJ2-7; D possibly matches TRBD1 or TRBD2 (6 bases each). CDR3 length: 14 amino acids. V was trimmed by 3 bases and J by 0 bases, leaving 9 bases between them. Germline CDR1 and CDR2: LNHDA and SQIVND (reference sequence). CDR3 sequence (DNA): TGTGCCAGTAGTATCGGGGGCAGCTCCTACGAGCAGTACTTC. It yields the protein CASSIGGSSYEQYF.

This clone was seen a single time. CDR3 DNA sequence: TGTGCCTGGAGTGTAGGGACAGGGGGAAGAGGCACTGAAGCTTTCTTT. As protein: CAWSVGTGGRGTEAFF. This chain uses TRBV30 with TRBJ1-1; 11 nucleotides line up with TRBD1. The J segment lost 4 bases and the V segment lost 0 bases, leaving 7 bases of the junction unmatched. The CDR3 extends over 16 amino acids. CDR1 is GTSNPN, CDR2 SVGIG, per germline (reference sequence).